This T cell receptor beta chain is from a study of T cells in Graves' hyperthyroidism and ophthalmopathy (dated by TCRdb to the late 2010s). Looking at the study overall: Peripheral blood samples were taken at initial diagnosis, before any treatment was given. To identify TCR V-J signatures that set the groups apart, the researchers used a discovery cohort of more than 95 patients, made up of around 40 with Graves' ophthalmopathy and 57 with stable Graves' hyperthyroidism. Prospective prediction of ophthalmopathy was tested in an independent validation cohort consisting of fewer than 20 hyperthyroidism patients and around 16 patients who later progressed to ophthalmopathy. For training and testing, the approximately 92 patients in the discovery cohort were randomly divided in a 7:3 ratio. In addition, the study compared T-cell repertoires in thyroid tissue and in blood from roughly six Graves' hyperthyroidism patients. After blood sampling, hyperthyroidism patients were treated with methimazole at a starting dose of 30 mg daily, and ophthalmopathy patients were treated with high-dose intravenous methylprednisolone. According to the paper, TCR Vbeta CDR3 sequencing was carried out on approximately 140 peripheral blood samples, which came from 40 to 45 ophthalmopathy, 80 or so hyperthyroidism and approximately 17 progressor patients. Overall study outcomes, separate from this receptor: Ophthalmopathy was separated from stable hyperthyroidism by a 13 V-J signature model, with over 85% sensitivity and just over 81% specificity obtained in cross-validation and 80%/75% obtained in testing. No statistical method was used to set the sample size in advance, and investigators knew the group allocation. Most expanded thyroid clonotypes (frequency above 0.001) were also detected in blood, suggesting blood repertoires may reflect thyroid immune responses. During validation, the model predicted progression to ophthalmopathy a median of around 7 months ahead of onset, with more than 60% sensitivity and less than 85% specificity.

Ophthalmopathy patients had moderately to severely active disease, with a Clinical Activity Score of 3 or more, a NOSPECS grade of 4 or more, and a disease duration of less than 3 months. Patients with uncontrolled infections, other autoimmune diseases, pregnancy or lactation were excluded. Clinical symptoms, serum thyroxine and TRAb, thyroid ultrasound, and orbital computed tomography formed the basis for the diagnoses. PBMCs were isolated from around 10 ml of fresh peripheral blood by Ficoll-Paque density gradient centrifugation. Total RNA was extracted using Trizol reagent, and RNA quality was assessed on an Agilent 2100 Bioanalyzer. CDR1 and CDR2 (DFQATT, SNEGSKA) derive from the germline V gene (reference sequence). The CDR3 contains 12 residues, cysteine and phenylalanine counted. Just CDR3 DNA is preserved here, 36 bases in frame from base 1. V drops 5 bases and J drops 9 bases, leaving 17 bases in between.

The TCR beta CDR3 regions were amplified from RNA transcripts. A first-round RT-PCR of the TCR CDR3 used the HTBI primer set with the Qiagen OneStep RT-PCR kit. The libraries were constructed in a second round of multiplex PCR and then size-selected and purified. Paired-end sequencing of the libraries was performed with 100 bp reads on an Illumina HiSeq2000. For the original study's pipeline: SOAPnuke was used to process the raw data, removing reads that contained adapters or uncalled bases, had a mean Phred below 15, or lacked an exact match to the constant primer or identifier. High-quality paired reads were merged using COPE v1.2.5, and each unique nucleotide sequence was defined as a clonotype. Clonotypes were aligned to IMGT TRBV, TRBD and TRBJ reference segments using MiTCR v1.1. The analysis was restricted to V-J combinations with a frequency above 0.0001, which together covered 99% to 99.2% of the repertoires. The TCS score was defined as the ratio of F50 (clonal expansion) to E x V (chaos), calculated using BLOSUM62-based TCRdist between CDR3 peptides within each V-J. Welch's t-statistics and random forest reduced several hundred V-J features to 13, which were used in a naive Bayes classifier (R e1071). The raw public data were reprocessed by TCRdb itself: fastp quality trimming at Q25, MiXCR clonotype calling, in-frame beta chains only. Each CDR3 protein gets just one entry, which takes the most common genes and DNA from the rows behind it. TCRdb assigned the V and J calls; the authors' analysis was not used. A total of about 300,000 distinct CDR3 sequences appear in this sample, roughly 18% of them only once. The ten largest clones add up to 39% of the sample.

This clonotype was counted ten times or more. Its antigen is unknown. No base quality information exists; no much larger clone differs at one position. The V and J genes are TRBV20-1 and TRBJ2-7; a tentative D call is TRBD2 (6 bases match). This TCR derives from a man aged 45-65 years with Graves' ophthalmopathy. Material for sequencing was blood. The CDR3 here reads CSAAPGEKGQYF. The DNA reads TGCAGTGCTGCCCCGGGAGAAAAAGGGCAGTACTTC.